This T cell receptor beta chain comes out of a study of shared clonotypes between healthy human individuals. About the study: The study enrolled a couple of women and three men aged 18 to 49. Study observations and caveats: Investigators collected only blood, and repertoires in tissues likely differ.

Memory CD4+ cells were the fraction left after CD45RA+ naive selection. Points on this clone: Its antigen is still unknown.

Germline trimming cut 3 bases from V and 5 bases from J; bases unmatched to any gene: 10. The germline CDR1 and CDR2 sequences are LGHNT and FRNRAP. The CDR3 totals 16 residues. Repertoires were generated with immunoSEQ multiplex PCR, while TCRdb's copy carries only in-frame clones and drops some. The data show over a million clones, with about 80% seen just once and roughly 0.57% held by the top ten. Sequencing was performed on memory CD4+ T cells from PBMCs. The subset is: CD45RA-negative fraction. The chain has TRBV12-5 and TRBJ1-2; 9 bases map to TRBD1. This clonotype originated in a man aged 18 to 35 in good health. Some clones in this sample may be carry-over from other donors' samples. The CDR3 region is CASGFTGQGGGYGYTF. The DNA of the CDR3 is TGTGCTAGTGGTTTTACGGGACAGGGAGGAGGGTATGGCTACACCTTC.